Listed here are 18 T cell receptor beta chains from one sample, sequenced in a study of spatial heterogeneity in lung cancer. Time point reported: blood at routine non-recurrence follow-up after resection. Material for sequencing was whole RNA from tumor, nontumor lung or frozen PBMC, left unsorted. MiXCR, run by TCRdb on the 5' RACE reads, gives a single entry per CDR3 protein. The sample includes some 120,000 distinct CDR3 sequences, 9% to 15% of them seen just once. The material was PBMCs, obtained at follow-up. The receptors derive from a male donor with early-stage non-small cell lung cancer.

This clonotype was found a few times. The chain joins TRBV6-6 to TRBJ2-5, with a possible D match to TRBD1 (6 bases). The V gene lost 5 bases and the J gene lost 5 bases, with 18 bases spanning the gap. CDR3 length equals 15 residues. Germline assignment: CDR1 MNHNY and CDR2 SVGAGI (reference sequence). The CDR3 region is CASSRPNRETETQYF. DNA of the CDR3: TGTGCCAGCAGTAGACCCAACAGGGAAACGGAGACCCAGTACTTC.

This clonotype has a handful of counts. J is TRBJ1-3 and V is TRBV20-1, with D uncertain. Germline V gene lookup returns CDR1 DFQATT and CDR2 SNEGSKA (reference sequence). V was shortened by 6 bases and J by 3 bases, with 15 bases between the two germline ends. This CDR3 spans 14 amino acids. As DNA, the CDR3 is TGCAGTGCCCGGTCCATGGGAGATGGAAACACCATATATTTT. This codes for CSARSMGDGNTIYF.

This chain uses TRBV4-2 with TRBJ1-4, with 7 bases that match TRBD1. The CDR3 sequence is 14 residues long. Germline V gene sequence: CDR1 LGHNA, CDR2 YNFKEQ. J lost 5 bases, V lost 1 base, and 1 base had no gene match. The CDR3 DNA follows: TGTGCCAGCAGCCAAGCAGGGGGAAATGAAAAACTGTTTTTT. This encodes CASSQAGGNEKLFF.

This clonotype is medium-sized (0.01 to 0.1%). V gene TRBV7-8 combines with J gene TRBJ2-5; 8 bases fit TRBD2. CDR3 length equals 14 residues. V dropped 5 bases and J dropped 5; count of bases not matched to a gene: 7. Germline CDR1 is SGHVS and CDR2 is FQNEAQ. The CDR3 reads CASSIPGGRETQYF. The CDR3 nucleotides are TGTGCCAGCAGCATCCCGGGGGGGCGGGAGACCCAGTACTTC.

There are many counts of this clonotype. The V call is TRBV28, the J call TRBJ2-2; D possibly matches TRBD1 or TRBD2 (5 bases each). V was shortened by 4 bases and J by 4 bases, with 16 bases between the two germline ends. Per the germline V gene, CDR1 is MDHEN and CDR2 is SYDVKM. CDR3 length: 16 amino acids. The CDR3: CASSSHAGGGTGELFF. CDR3 coding DNA: TGTGCCAGCAGTTCCCACGCAGGTGGGGGCACCGGGGAGCTGTTTTTT.

The chain recombines TRBV4-1 with TRBJ2-2; perhaps TRBD2 as D (6 bases). The germline V and J ends were trimmed by 4 bases and 0 bases, with 9 bases remaining between them. Germline values: CDR1 MGHRA, CDR2 YSYEKL. The CDR3 is 15 amino acids. The CDR3 protein is CASSLGTANTGELFF. The CDR3 DNA reads TGCGCCAGCAGCCTCGGGACTGCGAACACCGGGGAGCTGTTTTTT.

This clonotype appeared a few times. The rearrangement links TRBV7-2 to TRBJ2-2, with 12 bases aligning to TRBD2. V lost 5 bases, J lost 5 bases, and 3 bases stayed unmatched. The CDR3 loop spans 15 amino acids. The germline CDR1 and CDR2 sequences are SGHTA and FQGNSA. For the CDR3, the DNA is TGTGCCAGCAGCCTCACTAGCGGGGGGACCGGGGAGCTGTTTTTT. Its translation: CASSLTSGGTGELFF.

This clonotype appeared a single time. The V call is TRBV20-1, the J call TRBJ2-2; 8 bases agree with TRBD1. The germline gives CDR1 DFQATT, CDR2 SNEGSKA (reference sequence). Germline trimming cut 0 bases from V and 2 bases from J; bases unmatched to any gene: 5. The CDR3 covers 16 residues. The CDR3: CSARDVTGGNTGELFF. CDR3 nucleotide sequence: TGCAGTGCTAGAGATGTCACAGGGGGTAACACCGGGGAGCTGTTTTTT.

This clonotype was detected many times. V and J are TRBV5-1 and TRBJ2-7; 7 bases are a match to TRBD1. Germline V gene data show CDR1 as SGHRS and CDR2 as YFSETQ. This CDR3 has 16 amino acids. Trimming removed 4 bases from V and 3 bases from J; junction bases left unmatched: 13. For the CDR3, the DNA is TGCGCCAGCAGCCGGGGAGACAGGGCGATCAACTACGAGCAGTACTTC. It is translated as CASSRGDRAINYEQYF.

The chain recombines TRBV28 with TRBJ2-4; 7 bases are a match to TRBD2. The CDR3 length is 14 residues. In germline, CDR1 is MDHEN, CDR2 SYDVKM. V shed 10 bases, J shed 7 bases, and the junction held 13 bases outside the gene matches. The CDR3 here is CATQPLGGVNIQYF. The CDR3 bases are TGTGCCACCCAACCGTTGGGGGGGGTCAACATTCAGTACTTC.

A few counts support this clonotype. This chain connects TRBV30 to TRBJ1-1; TRBD1 is a possible D gene (6 bases). V shed 0 bases and J shed 0 bases, with 11 bases lying between them. The CDR3 extends over 15 amino acids. Per germline, CDR1 GTSNPN and CDR2 SVGIG (reference sequence). This CDR3 is CAWSVQGTVNTEAFF. Written as DNA, the CDR3 is TGTGCCTGGAGTGTACAGGGAACCGTGAACACTGAAGCTTTCTTT.

This clonotype came up many times. The gene calls are TRBV29-1 and TRBJ1-2; TRBD1 matches 10 bases. J gave up 1 base and V 1 base, and 9 bases lay outside the gene matches. The germline gives CDR1 SQVTM, CDR2 ANQGSEA. This CDR3 has 17 amino acids. The CDR3 DNA is TGCAGCGTTGAAGGTGCGACGGGACAGGGGTTTAACTATGGCTACACCTTC. Residues: CSVEGATGQGFNYGYTF.

There are a few counts of this clonotype. V gene TRBV7-2 combines with J gene TRBJ2-1; 9 bases align to TRBD1. V was clipped by 6 bases and J by 7 bases; unmatched bases: 13. Germline loops: CDR1 SGHTA, CDR2 FQGNSA. This CDR3 spans 16 amino acids. CDR3 nucleotide sequence: TGTGCCAGCAGTATAGCCCCGGGACAGGGAAGGAATGAGCAGTTCTTC. Protein: CASSIAPGQGRNEQFF. The full variable domain, its missing parts supplied by reference TRBV7-2 and TRBJ2-1, is GAGVSQSPSNKVTEKGKDVELRCDPISGHTALYWYRQSLGQGLEFLIYFQGNSAPDKSGLPSDRFSAERTGGSVSTLTIQRTQQEDSAVYLCASSIAPGQGRNEQFFGPGTRLTVL.

This clonotype was observed a few times. This sequence joins TRBV5-1 and TRBJ2-5; the D gene is possibly TRBD2 (6 bases). CDR3 length: 14 amino acids. V was trimmed by 3 bases and J by 4 bases, leaving 13 bases between them. The germline V gene has CDR1 SGHRS and CDR2 YFSETQ. CDR3 residues: CASSWRGPSETQYF. CDR3 DNA sequence: TGCGCCAGCAGCTGGAGGGGACCGTCAGAGACCCAGTACTTC. Combining the CDR3 with reference TRBV5-1 and TRBJ2-5 gives the whole variable domain KAGVTQTPRYLIKTRGQQVTLSCSPISGHRSVSWYQQTPGQGLQFLFEYFSETQRNKGNFPGRFSGRQFSNSRSEMNVSTLELGDSALYLCASSWRGPSETQYFGPGTRLLVL.

This clonotype has ten or more counts. V is TRBV6-1 and J is TRBJ2-7; 8 bases map to TRBD1. V gave up 8 bases and J gave up 5 bases; unmatched junction bases: 14. The germline V gene encodes CDR1 MNHNS and CDR2 SASEGT. There are 15 residues in the CDR3. The CDR3 spells CASADGSTGANEQYF. DNA for the CDR3: TGTGCCAGCGCTGACGGTTCGACAGGGGCCAACGAGCAGTACTTC.

This clonotype was counted ten times or more. CDR3 DNA sequence: TGTGCCAGCAGTTACAGGGACGGATATGATGAGCAGTTCTTC. It is translated as CASSYRDGYDEQFF. V and J are TRBV12-3 or TRBV12-4 and TRBJ2-1; D may be TRBD1 (6 bases). With 4 bases removed from V and 8 bases from J, the gap between germline ends came to 15 bases. The CDR3 consists of 14 residues.

The table lists this clonotype with many counts. The J gene is TRBJ1-4, the V gene TRBV7-2, with 10 bases fitting TRBD1. Trimming took 1 base from V and 10 from J; bases not matched to a gene: 15. Germline CDR1 and CDR2: SGHTA and FQGNSA. This CDR3 comprises 18 residues. The CDR3 DNA follows: TGTGCCAGCAGCTTAGACCCTCCAGCGACAGGGGGCACGGGAAAACTGTTTTTT. Protein sequence: CASSLDPPATGGTGKLFF.

The sample holds a few counts of this clonotype. The chain uses TRBV15 and TRBJ1-1; D gene unclear. CDR3 length: 16 residues. The germline V and J ends were trimmed by 8 bases and 0 bases, with 19 bases remaining between them. Per germline, CDR1 LNHNV and CDR2 YYDKDF (reference sequence). CDR3 nucleotide sequence: TGTGCCACCCGCCAGGAGGAGATAACCATGAACACTGAAGCTTTCTTT. This sequence encodes CATRQEEITMNTEAFF.